This T cell receptor (beta chain) derives from a study of T cell responses to AZD1222 COVID-19 vaccine. Clones were read by immunoSEQ multiplex PCR, and TCRdb kept only the in-frame ones, dropping some. The profile covers 150,000 to 200,000 clones, with 93% appearing a single time and 0.7% to 0.9% taken by the ten largest. This clone showed up just once. Trimming left V 2 bases short and J 1 base short, with 5 bases between. Germline-derived CDR1 and CDR2 are SEHNR and FQNEAQ (reference sequence). This CDR3 region has 14 residues. This specimen consisted of peripheral blood, obtained on day 0 of AZD1222 vaccination. This clonotype was sampled from an adult in good health. The chain combines TRBV7-9 with TRBJ2-2; no reliable D call. This chain's CDR3 is CASSLRQNTGELFF. The CDR3 DNA is TGTGCCAGCAGCTTAAGGCAGAACACCGGGGAGCTGTTTTTT.